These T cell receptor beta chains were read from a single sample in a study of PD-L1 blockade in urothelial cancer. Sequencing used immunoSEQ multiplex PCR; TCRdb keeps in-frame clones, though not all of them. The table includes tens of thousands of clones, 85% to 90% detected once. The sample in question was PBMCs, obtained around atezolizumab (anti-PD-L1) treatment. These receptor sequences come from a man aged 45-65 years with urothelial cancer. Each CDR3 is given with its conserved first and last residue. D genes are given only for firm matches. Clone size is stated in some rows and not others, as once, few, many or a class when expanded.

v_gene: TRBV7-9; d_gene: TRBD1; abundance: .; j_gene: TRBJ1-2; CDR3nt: TGTGCCAGCAGCTTTGGGGGGGGACAGGGGAACGGCTACACCTTC; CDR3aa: CASSFGGGQGNGYTF
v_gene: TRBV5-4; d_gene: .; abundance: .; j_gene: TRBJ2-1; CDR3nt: TGTGCCAGCAGCTTGGCGCGCTTAAGAGGTCGAGACAATGAGCAGTTCTTC; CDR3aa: CASSLARLRGRDNEQFF
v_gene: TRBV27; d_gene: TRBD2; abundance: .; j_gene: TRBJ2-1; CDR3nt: TGTGCCAGCAGTTTAGGACTAGCGGTCTATGAGCAGTTCTTC; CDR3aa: CASSLGLAVYEQFF
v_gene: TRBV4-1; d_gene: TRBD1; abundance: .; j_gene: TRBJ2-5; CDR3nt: TGCGCCAGCAGCCAACCAGACAGGGGGACACAAGAGACCCAGTACTTC; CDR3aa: CASSQPDRGTQETQYF
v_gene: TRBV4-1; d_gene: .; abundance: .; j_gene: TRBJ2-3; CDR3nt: TGCGCCAGCAGCCAAGAAGGGGACTCAAGGGGCACAGATACGCAGTATTTT; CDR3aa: CASSQEGDSRGTDTQYF
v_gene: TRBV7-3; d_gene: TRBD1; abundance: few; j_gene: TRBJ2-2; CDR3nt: TGTGCCAGCAGCTGGACAGGGTCCGGGGAGCTGTTTTTT; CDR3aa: CASSWTGSGELFF
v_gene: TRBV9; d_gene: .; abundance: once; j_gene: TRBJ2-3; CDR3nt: TGTGCCAGCAGCGTAACAGGCAGCCCCAGCACAGATACGCAGTATTTT; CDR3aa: CASSVTGSPSTDTQYF
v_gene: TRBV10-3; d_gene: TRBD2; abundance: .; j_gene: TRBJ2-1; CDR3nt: TGTGCCATCAGTGGAGGGCAGAAGCGGGGGGTGGGTTACAATGAGCAGTTCTTC; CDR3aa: CAISGGQKRGVGYNEQFF
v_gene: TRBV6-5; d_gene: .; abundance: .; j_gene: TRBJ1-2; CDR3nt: TGTGCCAGCAGGGCCCCATCGGGTCGGTATGGCTACACCTTC; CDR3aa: CASRAPSGRYGYTF
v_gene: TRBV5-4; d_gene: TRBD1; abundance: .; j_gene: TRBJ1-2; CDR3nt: TGTGCCAGCAGCTCCGGGGACAGGCCTAACTATGGCTACACCTTC; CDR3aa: CASSSGDRPNYGYTF
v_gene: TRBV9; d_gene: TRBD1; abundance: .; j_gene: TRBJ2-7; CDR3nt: TGTGCCAGCAGCGTAGTAGGGACAGGGAATCTTTACGAGCAGTACTTC; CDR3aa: CASSVVGTGNLYEQYF
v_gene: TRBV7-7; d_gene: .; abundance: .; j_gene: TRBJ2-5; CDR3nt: TGTGCTAGCAGCGCGACTACAGGGCTGGGAGAGACCCAGTACTTC; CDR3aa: CASSATTGLGETQYF
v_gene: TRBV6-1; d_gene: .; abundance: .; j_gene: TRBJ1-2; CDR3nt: TGTGCCAGCAATCCCCCCCGGACAGATTATGGCTACACCTTC; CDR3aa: CASNPPRTDYGYTF
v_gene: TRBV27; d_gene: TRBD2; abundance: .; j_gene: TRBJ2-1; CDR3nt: TGTGCCAGCAGAAGCGGGAGTGGGGCCTACAATGAGCAGTTCTTC; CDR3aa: CASRSGSGAYNEQFF
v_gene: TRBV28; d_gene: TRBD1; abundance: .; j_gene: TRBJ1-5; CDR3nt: TGTGCCAGCAGCAAAGATACAGGGGCTGGTCAGCCCCAGCATTTT; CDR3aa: CASSKDTGAGQPQHF
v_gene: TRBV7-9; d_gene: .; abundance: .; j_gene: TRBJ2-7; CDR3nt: TGTGCCAGCAGCAATCTAGCTACTCTCGAGTACGAGCAGTACTTC; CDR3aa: CASSNLATLEYEQYF
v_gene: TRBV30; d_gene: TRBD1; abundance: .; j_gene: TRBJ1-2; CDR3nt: TGTGCCCGATCCCCGGGGACAGGGGGCATGAGCGGGGGCTACACCTTC; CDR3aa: CARSPGTGGMSGGYTF
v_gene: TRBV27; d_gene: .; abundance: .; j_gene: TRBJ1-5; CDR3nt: TGTGCCAGCAGTTCGGGGTTTCAGCCCCAGCATTTT; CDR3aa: CASSSGFQPQHF
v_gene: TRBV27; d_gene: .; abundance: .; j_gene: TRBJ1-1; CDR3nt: TGTGCCAGCAGTTTAGGTTGGGGGGGGATGCCGGCTTTCTTT; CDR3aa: CASSLGWGGMPAFF
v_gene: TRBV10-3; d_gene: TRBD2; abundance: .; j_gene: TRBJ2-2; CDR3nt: TGTGCCATCAGCCCGGGAGCGGGAAAAACCGGGGAGCTGTTTTTT; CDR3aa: CAISPGAGKTGELFF
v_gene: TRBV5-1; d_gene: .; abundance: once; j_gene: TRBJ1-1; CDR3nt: TGCGCCAGCAGCTTGGCCCGCGGGGCGGGTGATACTGAAGCTTTCTTT; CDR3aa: CASSLARGAGDTEAFF
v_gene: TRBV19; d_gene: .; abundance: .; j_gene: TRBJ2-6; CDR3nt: TGTGCCAGTAGTATAGATCTTTCTTCTGGGGCCAACGTCCTGACTTTC; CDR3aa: CASSIDLSSGANVLTF
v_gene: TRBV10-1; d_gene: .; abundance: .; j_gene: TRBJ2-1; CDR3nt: TGCGCCAGCACCCGGGGTCCCGTAGTCTTC; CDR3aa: CASTRGPVVF
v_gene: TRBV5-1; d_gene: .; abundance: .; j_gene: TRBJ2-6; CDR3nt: TGCGCCAGCAGCTCGACATCCTCTGGGGCCAACGTCCTGACTTTC; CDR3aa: CASSSTSSGANVLTF
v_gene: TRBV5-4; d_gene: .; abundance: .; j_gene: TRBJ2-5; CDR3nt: TGTGCCAGCAGCTTAGGGGGCCAAGAGACCCAGTACTTC; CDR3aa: CASSLGGQETQYF
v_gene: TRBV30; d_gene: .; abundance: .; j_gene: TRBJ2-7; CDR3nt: TGTGCCTGGACTAGGGGCGGATACGAGCAGTACTTC; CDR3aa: CAWTRGGYEQYF
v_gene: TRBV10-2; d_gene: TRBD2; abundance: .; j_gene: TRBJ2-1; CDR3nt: TGCGCCAGCAGCCGATCTAGCGGGAGGTACTACAATGAGCAGTTCTTC; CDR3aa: CASSRSSGRYYNEQFF
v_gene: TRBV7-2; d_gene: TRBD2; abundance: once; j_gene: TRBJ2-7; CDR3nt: TGTGCCAGCAGCTTAGCGACTAGCGGGAGGTTCTACGAGCAGTACTTC; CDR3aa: CASSLATSGRFYEQYF
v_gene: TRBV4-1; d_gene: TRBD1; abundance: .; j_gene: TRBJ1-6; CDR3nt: TGCGCCAGCAGCCAAGATAGGCAGGGGGCGCAGCTATCACCCCTCCACTTT; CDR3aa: CASSQDRQGAQLSPLHF
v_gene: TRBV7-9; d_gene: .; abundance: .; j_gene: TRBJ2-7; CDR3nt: TGTGCCAGCAGCGACCGGACAGAGCGCTACGAGCAGTACTTC; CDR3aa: CASSDRTERYEQYF
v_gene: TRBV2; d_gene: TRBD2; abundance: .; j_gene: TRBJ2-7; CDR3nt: TGTGCCAGCAGGGAGGGACTAGCGGCTCTATTGGGGTACGAGCAGTACTTC; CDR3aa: CASREGLAALLGYEQYF
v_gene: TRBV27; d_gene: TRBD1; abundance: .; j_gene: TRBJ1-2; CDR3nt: TGTGCCAGCAGTTTTTCCCCGGGACAGGGTTCCTATGGCTACACCTTC; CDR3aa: CASSFSPGQGSYGYTF
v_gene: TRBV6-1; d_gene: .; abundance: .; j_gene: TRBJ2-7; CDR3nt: TGTGCCAGCAGTCTACTCCTAGGGGGCTCCTACGAGCAGTACTTC; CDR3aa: CASSLLLGGSYEQYF
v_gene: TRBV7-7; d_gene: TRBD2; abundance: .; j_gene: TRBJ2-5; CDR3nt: TGTGCCAGCAGCTTAGTACTAGCGGGAACCCAAGAGACCCAGTACTTC; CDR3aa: CASSLVLAGTQETQYF
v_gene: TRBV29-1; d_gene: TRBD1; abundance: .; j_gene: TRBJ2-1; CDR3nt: TGCAGCGTTGAGGTAGGGGGCCGGAATTTCTTC; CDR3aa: CSVEVGGRNFF
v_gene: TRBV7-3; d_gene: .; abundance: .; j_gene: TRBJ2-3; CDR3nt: TGTGCCAGCAGCCCCTCGGGGGGACACACAGATACGCAGTATTTT; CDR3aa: CASSPSGGHTDTQYF
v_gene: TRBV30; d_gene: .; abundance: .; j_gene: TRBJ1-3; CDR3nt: TGTGCCTGGACCGGACTTGCGTGGGGCTCTGGAAACACCATATATTTT; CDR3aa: CAWTGLAWGSGNTIYF
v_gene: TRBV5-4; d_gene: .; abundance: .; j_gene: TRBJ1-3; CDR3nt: TGTGCCAGCAGCTTGGACCCAGGGGAGTCAGGAAACACCATATATTTT; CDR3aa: CASSLDPGESGNTIYF
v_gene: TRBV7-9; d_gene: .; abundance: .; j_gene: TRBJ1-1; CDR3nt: TGTGCCAGCAGCTTACCACACAGGGAAGACACTGAAGCTTTCTTT; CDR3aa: CASSLPHREDTEAFF
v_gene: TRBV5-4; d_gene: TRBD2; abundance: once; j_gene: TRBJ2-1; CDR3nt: TGTGCCAGCAGCTTGGTCCTAGGGAAGCGGGAGGGGCGGAATGAGCAGTTCTTC; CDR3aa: CASSLVLGKREGRNEQFF
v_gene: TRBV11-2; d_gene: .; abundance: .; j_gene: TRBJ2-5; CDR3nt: TGTGCCAGCAGAAAGTTCGGTGAAGAGACCCAGTACTTC; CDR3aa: CASRKFGEETQYF
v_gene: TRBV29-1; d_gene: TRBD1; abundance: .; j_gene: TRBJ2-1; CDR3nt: TGCAGCGTTGAAGAAGCGGGACAGGGGAATGAGCAGTTCTTC; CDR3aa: CSVEEAGQGNEQFF
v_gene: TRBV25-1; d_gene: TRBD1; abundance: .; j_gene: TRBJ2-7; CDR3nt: TGTGCCAGCAGTGATTCCGGGACAGCCTACGAGCAGTACTTC; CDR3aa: CASSDSGTAYEQYF
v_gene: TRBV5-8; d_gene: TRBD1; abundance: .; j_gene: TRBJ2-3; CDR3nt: TGTGCCAGCAGCTGGACTGGGACAGGGGGAACAGATACGCAGTATTTT; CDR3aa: CASSWTGTGGTDTQYF
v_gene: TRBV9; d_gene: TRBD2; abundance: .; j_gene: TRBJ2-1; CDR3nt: TGTGCCAGCAGCCCCCGAGCGGGGGGATTCTTAAATGAGCAGTTCTTC; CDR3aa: CASSPRAGGFLNEQFF
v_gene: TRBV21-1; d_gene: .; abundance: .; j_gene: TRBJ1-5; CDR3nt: TGTGCCAGCAGCATTACGAGGGGGGGAAGTAGTCAGCCCCAGCATTTT; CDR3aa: CASSITRGGSSQPQHF
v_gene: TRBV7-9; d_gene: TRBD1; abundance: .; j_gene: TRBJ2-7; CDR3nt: TGTGCCAGCAGCTCCGACAGGGGACCTTCCTACGAGCAGTACTTC; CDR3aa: CASSSDRGPSYEQYF
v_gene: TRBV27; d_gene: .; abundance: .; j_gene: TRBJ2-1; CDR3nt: TGTGCCAGCAGTTTTTCAAGTAGCGGACAACGCAATGAGCAGTTCTTC; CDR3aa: CASSFSSSGQRNEQFF
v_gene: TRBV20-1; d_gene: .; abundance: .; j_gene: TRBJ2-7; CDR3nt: TGCAGTGCTGCGACAGGCACAAGGCAGTACTTC; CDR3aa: CSAATGTRQYF
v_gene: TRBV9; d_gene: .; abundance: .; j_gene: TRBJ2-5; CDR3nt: TGTGCCGGCAGCGTGGGGGGACAAGAGACCCAGTACTTC; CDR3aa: CAGSVGGQETQYF
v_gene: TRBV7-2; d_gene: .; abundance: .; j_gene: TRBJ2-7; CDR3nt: TGTGCCAGCAGCTTAATGCGGGATTCCTACGAGCAGTACTTC; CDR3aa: CASSLMRDSYEQYF
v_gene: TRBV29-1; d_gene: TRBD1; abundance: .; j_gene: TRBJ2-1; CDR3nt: TGCAGCGTAGACAAAGGTATAGAACAGACAGGGATTAATGAGCAGTTCTTC; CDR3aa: CSVDKGIEQTGINEQFF